Listed here are 17 T cell receptor beta chains from one sample, sequenced in a study of vaccination and CD4 T cells after COVID-19. Researchers used the Oncomine TCR Beta short-read assay to sequence DNA from cultured CD4+ T cells. In TCRdb, the PCR reads were re-called with MiXCR into one record per CDR3 protein. The sample comprises roughly 23,000 distinct CDR3 sequences, about 67% of which are singletons, and roughly 20% rests with the top ten. These receptors' antigens are unknown. As for treatment: approximately 9-day PBMC culture with coronavirus spike peptide pools or control peptides (ViraFEST assay). Source: CD4+ T cells from blood, cultured in vitro, taken after SARS-CoV-2 vaccination. Source of these receptors: a human donor who received a COVID-19 vaccine.

The chain carries TRBV6-5 and TRBJ2-2; D might be TRBD1 (5 bases). Trimming took off 0 bases at V and 7 bases at J, with 12 bases between the two ends. The CDR3 is 15 residues long. Germline CDR1 and CDR2: MNHEY and SVGAGI. Written as DNA, the CDR3 is TGTGCCAGCAGTTACTCTCAGGGTTCCAACGGGGAGCTGTTTTTT. As protein: CASSYSQGSNGELFF.

V usage is TRBV2 and J usage is TRBJ2-7, with D possibly TRBD2 on 6 matching bases. This CDR3 is built from 14 residues. Trimming removed 7 bases at V and 2 bases at J, with 15 bases between. Germline values: CDR1 SNHLY, CDR2 FYNNEI. The CDR3 here is CASIPLATTYEQYF. CDR3 sequence (DNA): TGTGCCAGCATCCCGCTAGCGACAACCTACGAGCAGTACTTC. Complete variable domain (other parts from reference TRBV2 and TRBJ2-7): EPEVTQTPSHQVTQMGQEVILRCVPISNHLYFYWYRQILGQKVEFLVSFYNNEISEKSEIFDDQFSVERPDGSNFTLKIRSTKLEDSAMYFCASIPLATTYEQYFGPGTRLTVT.

This chain links TRBV20-1 with TRBJ2-7; TRBD1 might be the D (5 bases). The CDR3 has 15 residues. Trimming took off 0 bases at V and 0 bases at J, with 12 bases between the two ends. Germline V gene lookup returns CDR1 DFQATT and CDR2 SNEGSKA (reference sequence). This CDR3 reads CSARDRSRGSYEQYF. The DNA for the CDR3 is TGCAGTGCTAGAGATCGGTCAAGGGGCTCCTACGAGCAGTACTTC.

V usage is TRBV7-9 and J usage is TRBJ2-4, with unresolved D. V was shortened by 5 bases and J by 0 bases, with 11 bases between the two germline ends. The CDR3 length is 15 residues. Germline values: CDR1 SEHNR, CDR2 FQNEAQ (reference sequence). The CDR3 sequence is CASSPRWGAKNIQYF. CDR3 nucleotides: TGTGCCAGCAGCCCCCGGTGGGGAGCCAAAAACATTCAGTACTTC.

The genes are TRBV7-2 and TRBJ2-3; 9 bases match TRBD2. J lost 4 bases, V lost 2 bases, and 4 bases had no gene match. Germline-derived CDR1 and CDR2 are SGHTA and FQGNSA. This CDR3 is 15 amino acids long. The CDR3, as DNA: TGTGCCAGCAGCTTATCACGCGGGGGGGCAGATACGCAGTATTTT. It specifies CASSLSRGGADTQYF.

Only one count was recorded for this clonotype. The chain joins TRBV7-2 to TRBJ2-7; D not certain. The length of the CDR3 is 12 residues. V was shortened by 2 bases and J by 3 bases, with 5 bases between the two germline ends. In germline, CDR1 is SGHTA, CDR2 FQGNSA. The CDR3 reads CASSLPGYEQYF. As DNA, the CDR3 is TGTGCCAGCAGCTTACCTGGCTACGAGCAGTACTTC.

This rearrangement joins TRBV19 to TRBJ1-2; D unresolved. Trimming took 7 bases from V and 7 from J, leaving 25 bases between them. The CDR3 length is 16 residues. Germline lookup yields CDR1 LNHDA and CDR2 SQIVND (reference sequence). Here the CDR3 reads CASTTPLAASMGGYTF. Here the CDR3 DNA reads TGTGCCAGTACCACACCGTTGGCAGCGAGTATGGGTGGCTACACCTTC.

The chain couples TRBV18 to TRBJ2-6; the match to TRBD1 covers 10 bases. CDR1 and CDR2 (germline): KGHSH, LQKENI. CDR3 length equals 18 residues. V shed 2 bases and J 0 bases; nucleotides not matched to a gene: 4. CDR3 nucleotide sequence: TGTGCCAGCTCACCAATGACAGGGGGCGTCTCTGGGGCCAACGTCCTGACTTTC. Protein product: CASSPMTGGVSGANVLTF. The whole variable domain, remainder taken from reference TRBV18 and TRBJ2-6, is NAGVMQNPRHLVRRRGQEARLRCSPMKGHSHVYWYRQLPEEGLKFMVYLQKENIIDESGMPKERFSAEFPKEGPSILRIQQVVRGDSAAYFCASSPMTGGVSGANVLTFGAGSRLTVL.

The chain uses TRBV19 and TRBJ1-3, with unresolved D. The CDR3 consists of 17 residues. The V end was cut by 5 bases, the J end by 2 bases, with 19 bases between. CDR1 is LNHDA, CDR2 SQIVND, per germline (reference sequence). The CDR3 protein is CASSSSVTDLTGNTIYF. CDR3 in DNA: TGTGCCAGTAGTTCGAGCGTGACGGACCTGACTGGAAACACCATATATTTT.

V and J are TRBV15 and TRBJ2-1, with D maybe TRBD2 (5 bases). This CDR3 contains 15 residues. Trimming pared 3 bases from V and 4 bases from J, leaving 13 bases between. CDR1 is LNHNV and CDR2 is YYDKDF in the germline V gene (reference sequence). CDR3 residues: CATSSRLPGYNEQFF. CDR3 sequence (DNA): TGTGCCACCAGCAGCCGATTGCCGGGGTACAATGAGCAGTTCTTC.

The rearrangement uses TRBV27 and TRBJ2-2, with D uncertain. The V and J ends lost 5 bases and 5 bases respectively, with 15 bases between them. Germline V gene data show CDR1 as MNHEY and CDR2 as SMNVEV (reference sequence). CDR3 size: 15 residues. The CDR3 sequence is CASSLVTPITGELFF. The CDR3 coding sequence is TGTGCCAGCAGTCTGGTGACACCTATAACCGGGGAGCTGTTTTTT.

J is TRBJ1-2 and V is TRBV6-9, with D possibly TRBD1 on 6 matching bases. The CDR3 totals 14 residues. The V and J ends lost 10 bases and 4 bases respectively, with 19 bases between them. Germline CDR1 reads MNHGY; CDR2 reads SVAAGI. CDR3 in DNA: TGTGCCACCCGAGGGACCAGGGGCGGCTATGGCTACACCTTC. Protein sequence: CATRGTRGGYGYTF.

This chain uses TRBV5-1 with TRBJ1-1; maybe TRBD1 (6 bases). This CDR3 has 15 amino acids. CDR1 is SGHRS, CDR2 YFSETQ, per germline. V was trimmed by 4 bases and J by 2 bases, leaving 15 bases between them. In DNA, the CDR3 is TGCGCCAGCAGCCCCCAGACAGGCTTCAACACTGAAGCTTTCTTT. Translation: CASSPQTGFNTEAFF.

Only a few counts were recorded for this clonotype. The gene calls are TRBV7-9 and TRBJ1-3, with D hard to call. The V end lost 1 base, the J end lost 2 bases, and 9 bases lay between the germline ends. The CDR3 extends over 15 amino acids. CDR1 and CDR2 from the germline V gene are SEHNR and FQNEAQ (reference sequence). CDR3 in DNA: TGTGCCAGCAGCTTAGTCTCGAGGGCTGGAAACACCATATATTTT. Residues: CASSLVSRAGNTIYF.

This clonotype is a singleton in its sample. The genes are TRBV6-1 and TRBJ1-3; TRBD1 is a possible D gene (6 bases). This CDR3 is built from 14 residues. V lost 5 bases to trimming and J lost 6 bases, with 14 bases between them. Germline V gene data show CDR1 as MNHNS and CDR2 as SASEGT. CDR3 coding DNA: TGTGCCAGCAGTCCCAAACAGGGATTAAACACCATATATTTT. Amino acid sequence: CASSPKQGLNTIYF.

The genes are TRBV24-1 and TRBJ1-1; TRBD1 aligns across 9 bases. CDR1 and CDR2 (germline): KGHDR, SFDVKD. The CDR3 is made up of 13 amino acids. The V gene end was trimmed by 4 bases and the J gene end by 8 bases; junction bases not matched to a gene: 4. The CDR3 DNA reads TGTGCCACCAGTGAAACCGGGACAGGGGAAGCTTTCTTT. Its protein is CATSETGTGEAFF.

This sequence joins TRBV11-3 and TRBJ2-7; 11 nucleotides agree with TRBD1. V lost 5 bases and J lost 0; bases outside the gene matches: 15. Germline V gene data show CDR1 as SGHNT and CDR2 as YENEEA. CDR3 length: 19 residues. CDR3 sequence reads: CASSGIRDRGVPSSYEQYF. The CDR3 nucleotides read TGTGCCAGCAGCGGCATCCGGGACAGGGGGGTCCCCAGCTCCTACGAGCAGTACTTC.